The subject of this entry is one T cell receptor beta chain. The data belong to a study of OX40 agonist ivuxolimab in advanced cancers. Study at large: Earlier treatment with anti-PD-1, anti-PD-L1 or anti-CTLA-4 was permitted, and about 40% had received some.

The germline CDR1 and CDR2 sequences are MDHEN and SYDVKM. This CDR3 comprises 14 residues. The V and J ends lost 3 bases and 10 bases, in that order; junction bases with no gene match: 6. Method: immunoSEQ multiplex PCR; TCRdb's copy keeps in-frame clones and lacks some. In the table there are about 72,000 clones, 88% of which are singletons. This chain links TRBV28 with TRBJ2-1, with 10 bases identical to TRBD2. The TCR sequence derives from an adult with an advanced solid tumor such as melanoma, head and neck, liver or kidney cancer. The material was CD4+ or CD8+ T cells sorted from blood, obtained in a trial of the OX40 agonist ivuxolimab. The CDR3 region has the DNA TGTGCCAGCAGTTTCCTAGCGGGAGTGGGCGAGCAGTTCTTC. It specifies CASSFLAGVGEQFF.